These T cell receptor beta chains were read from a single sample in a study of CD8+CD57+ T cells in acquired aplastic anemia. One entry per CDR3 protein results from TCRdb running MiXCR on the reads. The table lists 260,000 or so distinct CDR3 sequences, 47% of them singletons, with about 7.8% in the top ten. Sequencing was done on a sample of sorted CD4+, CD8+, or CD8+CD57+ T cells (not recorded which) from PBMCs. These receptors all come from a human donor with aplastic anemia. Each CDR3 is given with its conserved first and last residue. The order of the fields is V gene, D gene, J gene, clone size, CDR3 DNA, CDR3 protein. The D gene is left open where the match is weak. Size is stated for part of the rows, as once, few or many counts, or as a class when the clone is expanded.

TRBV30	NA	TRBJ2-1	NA	TGTGCCTGGTTTGGGGGGAATGAGCAGTTCTTC	CAWFGGNEQFF
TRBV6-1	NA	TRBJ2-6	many	TGTGCCAGCAGTGTCGACGAGGCGTCTGGGGCCAACGTCCTGACTTTC	CASSVDEASGANVLTF
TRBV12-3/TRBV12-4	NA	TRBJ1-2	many	TGTGCCAGCAAGGGATTCGCAGGGTTTCGGGGCTACACCTTC	CASKGFAGFRGYTF
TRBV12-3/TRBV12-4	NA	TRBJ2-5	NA	TGTGCCAGCACCTGGGAGGGGGCCAGAGAGACCCAGTACTTC	CASTWEGARETQYF
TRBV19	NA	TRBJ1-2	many	TGTGCCAGTAGTATTCAGGGATATGACTATGGCTACACCTTC	CASSIQGYDYGYTF
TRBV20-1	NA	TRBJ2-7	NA	TGCAGTGCTAACGATCCGATAGGACCATCCTACGAGCAGTACTTC	CSANDPIGPSYEQYF
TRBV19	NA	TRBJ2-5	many	TGTGCCAGTAGTACTCGTGGAAGGGGAATCCAAGAGACCCAGTACTTC	CASSTRGRGIQETQYF
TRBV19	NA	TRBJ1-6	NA	TGTGCCAGCCGAGGGGCGCGGTATAATTCACCCCTCCACTTT	CASRGARYNSPLHF
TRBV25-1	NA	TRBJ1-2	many	TGTGCCAGTTCTCCCGGCGGCGGCTACACCTTC	CASSPGGGYTF
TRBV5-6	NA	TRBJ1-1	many	TGTGCCAGCAGCTACCCAACGAACGCTGAAGCTTTCTTT	CASSYPTNAEAFF
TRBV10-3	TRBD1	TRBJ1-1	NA	TGTGCCATCAGGGCCCGGGACAGGTCCACTGAAGCTTTCTTT	CAIRARDRSTEAFF
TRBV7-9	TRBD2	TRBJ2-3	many	TGTGCCAGCAGCTCAGATTGGACTAGCGGGCGTAGCACAGATACGCAGTATTTT	CASSSDWTSGRSTDTQYF
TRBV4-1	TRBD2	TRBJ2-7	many	TGCGCCAGCAGCCAAGGTCCTAGCGGGGTAGGCGAGCAGTACTTC	CASSQGPSGVGEQYF
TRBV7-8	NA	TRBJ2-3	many	TGTGCCAGCAGCTTTTGGGGCCCCACAGATACGCAGTATTTT	CASSFWGPTDTQYF
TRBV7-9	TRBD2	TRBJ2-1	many	TGTGCCAGCAGCCCTAGCGGGGGGGCCCATGAGCAGTTCTTC	CASSPSGGAHEQFF
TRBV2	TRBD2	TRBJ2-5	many	TGTGCCAGCAGGTTTTTCTTTGGGACTAGCGGTCCGCAAGAGACCCAGTACTTC	CASRFFFGTSGPQETQYF
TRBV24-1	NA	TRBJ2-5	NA	TGTGCCACCAGTGATTCTTCGGGGTCCAGGGAGACCCAGTACTTC	CATSDSSGSRETQYF
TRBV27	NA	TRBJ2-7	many	TGTGCCAGCAGTCCAGTCGGGACATCCTACGAGCAGTACTTC	CASSPVGTSYEQYF
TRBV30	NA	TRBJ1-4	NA	TGTGCCTGGAGTGTCGCTCTTGCAGCGAATGAAAAACTGTTTTTT	CAWSVALAANEKLFF
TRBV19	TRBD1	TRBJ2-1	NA	TGTGCCAGTAGTATCGGGGACAGATACAATGAGCAGTTCTTC	CASSIGDRYNEQFF
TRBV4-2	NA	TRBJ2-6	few	TGTGCCAGCAGCCCTCAGGGCAGAGACTTAACATCGGGGGCCAACGTCCTGACTTTC	CASSPQGRDLTSGANVLTF
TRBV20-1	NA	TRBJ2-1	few	TGCAGTGCCAGCAGTTACTCGGGGGATCACTACAATGAGCAGTTCTTC	CSASSYSGDHYNEQFF
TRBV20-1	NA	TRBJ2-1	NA	TGCAGTGCTAGAGAAGAAGGGAATGAGCAGTTCTTC	CSAREEGNEQFF
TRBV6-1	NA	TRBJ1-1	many	TGTGCCAGCAGTGAAGGGAGGGTTCGGAACACTGAAGCTTTCTTT	CASSEGRVRNTEAFF
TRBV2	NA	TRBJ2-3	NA	TGTGCCAGCAGTCCATACCAGGGGCAGTATTTT	CASSPYQGQYF
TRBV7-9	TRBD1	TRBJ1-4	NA	TGTGCCAGCAGCTTAGGGACAGGGATCGTTCAACTGTTTTTT	CASSLGTGIVQLFF
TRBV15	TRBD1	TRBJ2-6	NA	TGTGCCACCAGCACAGGGGGCTCTGGGGCCAACGTCCTGACTTTC	CATSTGGSGANVLTF